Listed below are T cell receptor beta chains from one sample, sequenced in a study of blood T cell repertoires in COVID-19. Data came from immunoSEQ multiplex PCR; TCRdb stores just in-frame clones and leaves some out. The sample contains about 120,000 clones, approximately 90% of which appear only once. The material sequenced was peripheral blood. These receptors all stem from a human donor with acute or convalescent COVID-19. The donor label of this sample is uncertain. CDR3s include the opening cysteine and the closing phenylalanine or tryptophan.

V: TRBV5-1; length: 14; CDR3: CASSFAGADTEAFF
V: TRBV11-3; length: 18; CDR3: CASSLVLRFATPNSPLHF
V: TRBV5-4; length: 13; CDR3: CASSTAVNYGYTF
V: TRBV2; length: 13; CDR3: CASSSGVGQPQHF
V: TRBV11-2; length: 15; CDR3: CASSLSDSNSYEQYF
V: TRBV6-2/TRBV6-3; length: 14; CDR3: CASSFGTGHYEQYF
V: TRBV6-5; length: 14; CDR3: CASTAGGHTDTQYF
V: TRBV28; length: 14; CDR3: CASSLNRFNQPQHF
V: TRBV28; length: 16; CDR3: CASSFGNPMGNQPQHF
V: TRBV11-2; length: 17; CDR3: CASSERTGTRGLDEQFF
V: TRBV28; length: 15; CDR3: CASENSGGSTNEQFF
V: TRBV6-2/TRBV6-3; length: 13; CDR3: CASSYSSSGGYTF
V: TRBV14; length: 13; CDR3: CASRRTGLTEAFF
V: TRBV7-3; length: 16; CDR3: CASSPTGGGGTDTQYF
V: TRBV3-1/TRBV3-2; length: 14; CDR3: CASSLSSGGARQFF
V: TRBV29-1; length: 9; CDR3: CSFSQPQHF
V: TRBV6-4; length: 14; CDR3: CASSVETGTGELFF
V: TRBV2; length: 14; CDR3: CASRQGRSNQPQHF
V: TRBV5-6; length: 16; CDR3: CASSLAGTGNNQPQHF
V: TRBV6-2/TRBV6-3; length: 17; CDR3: CASSYRNPSVSYNEQFF
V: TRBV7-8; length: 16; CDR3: CASSLEEGFNTGELFF
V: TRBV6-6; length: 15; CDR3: CASSPQGTGNTEAFF
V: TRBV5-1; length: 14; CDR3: CASSPGSGFTEAFF
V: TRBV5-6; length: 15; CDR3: CASSLSQVSGNTIYF
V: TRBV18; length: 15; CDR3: CASSPSGRTDSPLHF
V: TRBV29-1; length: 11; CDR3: CSGRRGGELFF
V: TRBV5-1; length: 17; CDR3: CASSLATQGADQYGYTF
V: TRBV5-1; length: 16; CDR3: CASSLSAGDGTDTQYF
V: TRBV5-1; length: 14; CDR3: CASSLTGLYSPLHF
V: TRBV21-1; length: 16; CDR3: CASSNTLRPRDQPQHF
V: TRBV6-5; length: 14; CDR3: CASRDRGTGNTIYF
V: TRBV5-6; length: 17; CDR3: CASSLPGNVFGTGELFF
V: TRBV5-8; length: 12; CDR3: CASSPKSTEAFF
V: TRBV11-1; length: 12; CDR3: CASSAVGNTIYF
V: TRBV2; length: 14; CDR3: CASSEIRGYTEAFF
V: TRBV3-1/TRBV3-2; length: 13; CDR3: CASSQAGTDTQYF
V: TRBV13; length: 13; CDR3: CASSQDTDNEQFF
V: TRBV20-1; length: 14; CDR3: CSASNTGPSYEQYF
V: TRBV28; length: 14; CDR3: CASTVPGLGTEAFF
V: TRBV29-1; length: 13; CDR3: CSVEQGARTEAFF
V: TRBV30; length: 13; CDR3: CAWSAQAYTEAFF
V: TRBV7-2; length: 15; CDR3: CASSQGLDPTYEQYF
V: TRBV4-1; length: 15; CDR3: CASSQATAENSPLHF
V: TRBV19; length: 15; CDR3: CASSIWAGGIYGYTF
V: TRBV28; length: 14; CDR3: CASKQGLANEKLFF
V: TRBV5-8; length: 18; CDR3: CASSFSSGTSSSYNEQFF
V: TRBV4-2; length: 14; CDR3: CASSATGAKYEQYF